The 23 T cell receptor beta chains reported below all come from one sample, sequenced in a study of blood T cell repertoires in COVID-19. Sequencing used immunoSEQ multiplex PCR; TCRdb keeps in-frame clones, though not all of them. The sample consists of approximately 140,000 clones, 75% to 90% of them appearing once. Sequencing input: peripheral blood. The receptors come from a man between 65 and 85 years old with acute or convalescent COVID-19.

V usage is TRBV24-1 and J usage is TRBJ2-1, with D perhaps TRBD1 (6 bases). The CDR3 contains 12 residues. Germline V gene sequence: CDR1 KGHDR, CDR2 SFDVKD. V was trimmed by 7 bases and J by 7 bases, leaving 10 bases between them. The CDR3 reads CATSPGTNEQFF. The CDR3 nucleotides read TGTGCCACCAGCCCCGGGACAAATGAGCAGTTCTTC.

The chain carries TRBV6-5 and TRBJ2-7, with 9 bases that match TRBD1. V gave up 6 bases and J gave up 3 bases; unmatched junction bases: 9. The CDR3 length is 15 residues. In germline, CDR1 is MNHEY, CDR2 SVGAGI. The CDR3 sequence: CASRPRQGDGYEQYF. CDR3 sequence (DNA): TGTGCCAGCAGGCCTCGACAGGGGGACGGCTACGAGCAGTACTTC.

The chain combines TRBV5-4 with TRBJ1-1, with TRBD1 matching 8 bases. CDR1 is SGHNT and CDR2 is YYREEE in the germline V gene (reference sequence). The CDR3 is 15 residues long. Trimming cost V 0 bases and J 1 base; bases outside gene matches: 2. The CDR3 DNA is TGTGCCAGCAGCTTGGTAGACAGGGGGAACACTGAAGCTTTCTTT. It yields the protein CASSLVDRGNTEAFF.

The rearrangement links TRBV4-1 to TRBJ2-1, with 10 positions matching TRBD2. V was clipped by 2 bases and J by 9 bases; unmatched bases: 13. This CDR3 contains 17 residues. Germline CDR1 MGHRA, CDR2 YSYEKL. The CDR3 DNA is TGCGCCAGCAGCCAACCAGGGAGGTTAGCGGGAGGAGGTGAGCAGTTCTTC. It translates to CASSQPGRLAGGGEQFF.

The J gene is TRBJ2-5, the V gene TRBV4-2; the match to TRBD2 covers 10 bases. The length of the CDR3 is 15 residues. V lost 0 bases to trimming and J lost 4 bases; unmatched junction nucleotides: 2. CDR1 LGHNA and CDR2 YNFKEQ come from the germline V gene. The CDR3 nucleotides are TGTGCCAGCAGCCAAGAGGCTAGCGGGAGAGAGACCCAGTACTTC. It yields the protein CASSQEASGRETQYF.

The rearrangement links TRBV2 to TRBJ1-3; unclear D gene. The CDR3 has 15 amino acids. V was trimmed by 6 bases and J by 2 bases, leaving 14 bases between them. In germline, CDR1 is SNHLY, CDR2 FYNNEI. CDR3 amino acids: CASRRITVAGNTIYF. The CDR3 DNA reads TGTGCCAGCAGACGAATTACAGTAGCTGGAAACACCATATATTTT.

The chain has TRBV19 and TRBJ1-2, with TRBD1 as a possible D gene (6 bases). V dropped 6 bases and J dropped 3 bases, with 14 bases sitting between them. CDR1 and CDR2 (germline): LNHDA, SQIVND (reference sequence). The CDR3 contains 14 residues. The CDR3 is CASRRAGVDYGYTF. The CDR3 region has the DNA TGTGCCAGTAGGCGGGCAGGGGTTGACTATGGCTACACCTTC. The full variable domain, rest sourced from reference TRBV19 and TRBJ1-2, is DGGITQSPKYLFRKEGQNVTLSCEQNLNHDAMYWYRQDPGQGLRLIYYSQIVNDFQKGDIAEGYSVSREKKESFPLTVTSAQKNPTAFYLCASRRAGVDYGYTFGSGTRLTVV.

The V and J genes are TRBV5-1 and TRBJ2-5, with TRBD1 as a possible D gene (6 bases). Germline CDR1 SGHRS, CDR2 YFSETQ. Trimming removed 6 bases at V and 0 bases at J, with 15 bases between. CDR3 length: 15 residues. CDR3 sequence: CASTIQGPYQETQYF. The CDR3 DNA reads TGCGCCAGCACAATCCAGGGGCCGTACCAAGAGACCCAGTACTTC.

The V call is TRBV7-9, the J call TRBJ2-4; possible D gene TRBD2, 6 bases. The CDR3 length is 17 residues. From germline, CDR1 is SEHNR and CDR2 FQNEAQ (reference sequence). V gave up 3 bases and J gave up 0 bases, with 15 bases separating them. CDR3 bases: TGTGCCAGCAGCTTGTCACGGGGGAGACTAGCCAAAAACATTCAGTACTTC. Protein: CASSLSRGRLAKNIQYF.

This chain connects TRBV2 to TRBJ1-1; no definite D call. Per the germline V gene, CDR1 is SNHLY and CDR2 is FYNNEI. The ends were cut back, 7 bases at V and 2 bases at J, with 11 bases in the middle. This CDR3 has 13 amino acids. In DNA form, the CDR3 reads TGTGCCAGCACCCTCACTCATAACACTGAAGCTTTCTTT. Protein: CASTLTHNTEAFF.

This clone was recorded a few times. V gene TRBV7-8 combines with J gene TRBJ2-1; D possibly corresponds to TRBD1 (5 bases). V lost 5 bases and J 4 bases, leaving 12 bases between the germline ends. Germline CDR1 SGHVS, CDR2 FQNEAQ. The length of the CDR3 is 14 residues. This CDR3 reads CASSPQGNYNEQFF. As DNA, the CDR3 is TGTGCCAGCAGCCCCCAGGGCAATTACAATGAGCAGTTCTTC.

This clone was seen only once. The rearrangement uses TRBV6-2 or TRBV6-3 and TRBJ2-4, with D possibly matching TRBD2 (6 bases). Between the trimmed V and J ends, which lost 1 base and 5 bases, there was a span of 12 bases. The length of the CDR3 is 15 residues. Germline lookup yields CDR1 MNHEY and CDR2 SVGEGT. CDR3: CASSYWAGIQNIQYF. DNA for the CDR3: TGTGCCAGCAGTTACTGGGCGGGGATCCAAAACATTCAGTACTTC.

The chain carries TRBV28 and TRBJ1-1; no clear D. Deletions cut 5 bases from V and 10 bases from J, with 14 bases between. The CDR3 spans 12 residues. Looked up from germline, CDR1 is MDHEN and CDR2 is SYDVKM. The CDR3 protein is CASSPLVLGAFF. The CDR3 DNA is TGTGCCAGCAGTCCACTTGTTCTCGGAGCTTTCTTT.

The chain uses TRBV5-1 and TRBJ2-7; the match to TRBD1 covers 7 bases. The CDR3 is 13 amino acids. Looked up from germline, CDR1 is SGHRS and CDR2 is YFSETQ. V shed 3 bases, J shed 2 bases, and the junction held 2 bases outside the gene matches. CDR3 coding DNA: TGCGCCAGCAGCTGGGACAGAGCCTACGAGCAGTACTTC. It is translated as CASSWDRAYEQYF.

The rearrangement links TRBV11-2 to TRBJ2-1; TRBD2 matches 11 bases. The CDR3 runs 18 residues. J gave up 4 bases and V 2 bases, and 10 bases lay outside the gene matches. Germline V gives CDR1 SGHAT, CDR2 FQNNGV. For the CDR3, the DNA is TGTGCCAGCAGCTTATTAGCGGGAGGGTCCGTGCGGTACAATGAGCAGTTCTTC. Its protein is CASSLLAGGSVRYNEQFF.

This chain joins TRBV6-5 and TRBJ1-1, with unresolved D. Germline CDR1 MNHEY, CDR2 SVGAGI. The CDR3 has 13 residues. V lost 6 bases, J lost 4 bases, and 12 bases lay in between. This chain's CDR3 is CASRKHRGTEAFF. In DNA form, the CDR3 reads TGTGCCAGCAGAAAACACCGGGGCACTGAAGCTTTCTTT.

This clone came up once. The V gene is TRBV7-8, the J gene TRBJ1-5; D is ambiguous. The ends were cut back, 5 bases at V and 4 bases at J, with 15 bases in the middle. Germline CDR1 reads SGHVS; CDR2 reads FQNEAQ. The CDR3 is made up of 15 amino acids. CDR3 sequence: CASSQVGRENQPQHF. CDR3 DNA: TGTGCCAGCAGCCAAGTCGGCCGGGAAAATCAGCCCCAGCATTTT.

This rearrangement joins TRBV6-5 to TRBJ2-3, with D possibly matching TRBD1 (6 bases). Deletions cut 7 bases from V and 5 bases from J, with 16 bases between. CDR1 and CDR2 from the germline V gene are MNHEY and SVGAGI. The CDR3 contains 14 residues. The CDR3 reads CASKETGSGDTQYF. CDR3 coding DNA: TGTGCCAGCAAAGAGACAGGCTCCGGAGATACGCAGTATTTT.

This chain joins TRBV27 and TRBJ2-7, with D perhaps TRBD2 (6 bases). This CDR3 has 14 amino acids. Germline V CDR1 and CDR2: MNHEY, SMNVEV (reference sequence). With 2 bases removed from V and 7 bases from J, the gap between germline ends came to 15 bases. The CDR3 DNA follows: TGTGCCAGCAGTTTAGGCGGGGCCGTTAGTGAGCAGTACTTC. Protein product: CASSLGGAVSEQYF.

The sample holds a few counts of this clone. The chain carries TRBV7-3 and TRBJ2-5; the D gene is possibly TRBD1 (5 bases). Deletions cut 5 bases from V and 0 bases from J, with 7 bases between. The CDR3 runs to 13 residues. Germline V gene lookup returns CDR1 SGHTA and CDR2 FQGTGA. The CDR3 DNA sequence: TGTGCCAGCAGCCAAGGGGACCAAGAGACCCAGTACTTC. This translates into CASSQGDQETQYF.

The table lists this clone with a few counts. This chain joins TRBV19 and TRBJ2-7; 9 bases line up with TRBD1. This CDR3 is built from 15 residues. The junction had 7 bases not matched to a gene; V was cut back by 3 bases and J by 4 bases. CDR1 is LNHDA and CDR2 is SQIVND in the germline V gene (reference sequence). For the CDR3, the DNA is TGTGCCAGTAGTATTGGGGGGACAGGGCTATACGAGCAGTACTTC. Its translation: CASSIGGTGLYEQYF.

The rearrangement uses TRBV6-5 and TRBJ1-1, with 8 bases aligning to TRBD1. Germline V gene lookup returns CDR1 MNHEY and CDR2 SVGAGI. J gave up 4 bases and V 6 bases, and 7 bases lay outside the gene matches. The CDR3 runs 14 residues. Here the CDR3 reads CASSSGGLGTEAFF. CDR3 sequence (DNA): TGTGCCAGCAGCTCAGGGGGCTTGGGCACTGAAGCTTTCTTT.

This clone was detected a few times. The V gene is TRBV19, the J gene TRBJ2-2; 7 bases align to TRBD1. V was pared by 8 bases and J by 0 bases, with 12 bases of the junction left unmatched. Germline CDR1 LNHDA, CDR2 SQIVND (reference sequence). The CDR3 is 17 residues long. The CDR3 sequence is CASLGGTGPPNTGELFF. The CDR3 nucleotides are TGTGCCAGTTTAGGGGGCACAGGGCCGCCGAACACCGGGGAGCTGTTTTTT. Using reference TRBV19 and TRBJ2-2 for the parts outside the CDR3, the full variable domain is DGGITQSPKYLFRKEGQNVTLSCEQNLNHDAMYWYRQDPGQGLRLIYYSQIVNDFQKGDIAEGYSVSREKKESFPLTVTSAQKNPTAFYLCASLGGTGPPNTGELFFGEGSRLTVL.